A selection of T cell receptor beta chains follows, all from one sample in a study of blood T cell repertoires in COVID-19. Measured with immunoSEQ multiplex PCR; TCRdb has only the in-frame clones, and not every one. Here the sample spans more than 95,000 clones, about 82% being singletons. Material for sequencing was peripheral blood. All receptors come from a human donor in a cohort sampled during active COVID-19. The CDR3 runs from the conserved cysteine through the conserved F or W. Fields, in order: J gene, D gene, V gene, clone size, CDR3 protein, CDR3 DNA. A D gene is named only where the DNA matches it firmly. Clone sizes are given selectively: once, few, many, or a class where the clone is expanded.

J gene: TRBJ1-2; D gene: TRBD1; V gene: TRBV29-1; clone size: -; CDR3 protein: CSVGTGGYGYTF; CDR3 DNA: TGCAGCGTCGGGACAGGGGGGTATGGCTACACCTTC
J gene: TRBJ2-7; D gene: -; V gene: TRBV5-1; clone size: -; CDR3 protein: CASSLAYEQYF; CDR3 DNA: TGCGCCAGCAGCTTGGCATACGAGCAGTACTTC
J gene: TRBJ1-4; D gene: -; V gene: TRBV20-1; clone size: few; CDR3 protein: CSATDLKKLFF; CDR3 DNA: TGCAGTGCTACAGACCTAAAAAAACTGTTTTTT
J gene: TRBJ2-1; D gene: -; V gene: TRBV29-1; clone size: -; CDR3 protein: CSVEDRAIYNEQFF; CDR3 DNA: TGCAGCGTTGAAGACAGGGCGATCTACAATGAGCAGTTCTTC
J gene: TRBJ2-3; D gene: -; V gene: TRBV6-6; clone size: -; CDR3 protein: CASSQPRDTGTDTQYF; CDR3 DNA: TGTGCCAGCAGCCAGCCCCGGGACACCGGCACAGATACGCAGTATTTT
J gene: TRBJ2-2; D gene: -; V gene: TRBV16; clone size: once; CDR3 protein: CASSQSRGSGELFF; CDR3 DNA: TGTGCCAGCAGCCAATCGCGGGGTTCCGGGGAGCTGTTTTTT
J gene: TRBJ2-1; D gene: -; V gene: TRBV29-1; clone size: -; CDR3 protein: CSVGGPPRGEQFF; CDR3 DNA: TGCAGCGTTGGTGGTCCCCCCCGGGGTGAGCAGTTCTTC
J gene: TRBJ2-5; D gene: -; V gene: TRBV5-1; clone size: -; CDR3 protein: CASSLASGQETQYF; CDR3 DNA: TGCGCCAGCAGCTTGGCCAGCGGGCAAGAGACCCAGTACTTC
J gene: TRBJ2-7; D gene: -; V gene: TRBV7-8; clone size: -; CDR3 protein: CASSLKSSYEQYF; CDR3 DNA: TGTGCCAGCAGCTTAAAGAGCTCCTACGAGCAGTACTTC
J gene: TRBJ2-4; D gene: -; V gene: TRBV2; clone size: -; CDR3 protein: CASSEVASIVEGNIQYF; CDR3 DNA: TGTGCCAGCAGTGAAGTGGCTAGTATCGTTGAAGGAAACATTCAGTACTTC
J gene: TRBJ2-3; D gene: TRBD2; V gene: TRBV2; clone size: -; CDR3 protein: CASSRTSMNTDTQYF; CDR3 DNA: TGTGCCAGCAGTCGGACTAGCATGAACACAGATACGCAGTATTTT
J gene: TRBJ2-3; D gene: TRBD2; V gene: TRBV7-2; clone size: -; CDR3 protein: CASSLGSPSGRADTQYF; CDR3 DNA: TGTGCCAGCAGCTTAGGGTCCCCTAGCGGGAGGGCAGATACGCAGTATTTT
J gene: TRBJ2-7; D gene: -; V gene: TRBV10-1; clone size: few; CDR3 protein: CASSADWTYEQYF; CDR3 DNA: TGCGCCAGCAGTGCGGACTGGACCTACGAGCAGTACTTC
J gene: TRBJ1-2; D gene: -; V gene: TRBV7-2; clone size: -; CDR3 protein: CASSKDRNILNYGYTF; CDR3 DNA: TGTGCCAGCAGCAAGGACAGAAACATCCTTAACTATGGCTACACCTTC
J gene: TRBJ2-7; D gene: TRBD1; V gene: TRBV7-3; clone size: -; CDR3 protein: CASSLTPDRARYEQYF; CDR3 DNA: TGTGCCAGCAGCTTAACCCCGGACAGGGCGAGATACGAGCAGTACTTC
J gene: TRBJ2-7; D gene: TRBD1; V gene: TRBV18; clone size: -; CDR3 protein: CASSPPGRGPGEQYF; CDR3 DNA: TGTGCCAGCTCACCACCGGGCAGGGGGCCAGGCGAGCAGTACTTC
J gene: TRBJ2-3; D gene: TRBD2; V gene: TRBV7-2; clone size: -; CDR3 protein: CASTGLAGVTYTDTQYF; CDR3 DNA: TGTGCCAGCACCGGACTAGCGGGAGTTACCTACACAGATACGCAGTATTTT
J gene: TRBJ2-2; D gene: -; V gene: TRBV19; clone size: -; CDR3 protein: CASSPTIYPPGELFF; CDR3 DNA: TGTGCCAGTAGTCCTACCATTTATCCTCCCGGGGAGCTGTTTTTT
J gene: TRBJ1-2; D gene: TRBD1; V gene: TRBV28; clone size: -; CDR3 protein: CASTEIPGGYEVYGYTF; CDR3 DNA: TGTGCCAGCACCGAGATCCCAGGGGGCTATGAAGTCTATGGCTACACCTTC
J gene: TRBJ2-1; D gene: -; V gene: TRBV27; clone size: -; CDR3 protein: CASSLLGGYNEQFF; CDR3 DNA: TGTGCCAGCAGTTTACTAGGGGGATACAATGAGCAGTTCTTC
J gene: TRBJ2-7; D gene: TRBD2; V gene: TRBV6-5; clone size: few; CDR3 protein: CASSVTSGGRAEQYF; CDR3 DNA: TGTGCCAGCAGCGTCACTAGCGGGGGGAGGGCCGAGCAGTACTTC
J gene: TRBJ2-5; D gene: -; V gene: TRBV10-1; clone size: -; CDR3 protein: CASSESREGETQYF; CDR3 DNA: TGCGCCAGCAGTGAGTCGCGGGAAGGGGAGACCCAGTACTTC
J gene: TRBJ1-5; D gene: TRBD1; V gene: TRBV5-1; clone size: -; CDR3 protein: CASSWSRDRGLGGNQPQHF; CDR3 DNA: TGCGCCAGCAGCTGGAGTCGGGACAGGGGGCTCGGGGGCAATCAGCCCCAGCATTTT
J gene: TRBJ2-7; D gene: TRBD1; V gene: TRBV3-1/TRBV3-2; clone size: -; CDR3 protein: CASSQSGDREYEQYF; CDR3 DNA: TGTGCCAGCAGCCAGTCAGGGGACAGGGAATACGAGCAGTACTTC
J gene: TRBJ1-4; D gene: -; V gene: TRBV10-3; clone size: -; CDR3 protein: CAISDSHSTNEKLFF; CDR3 DNA: TGTGCCATCAGTGATTCACATTCAACTAATGAAAAACTGTTTTTT
J gene: TRBJ2-5; D gene: -; V gene: TRBV12-5; clone size: -; CDR3 protein: CASGLVLGRTAVETQYF; CDR3 DNA: TGTGCTAGTGGTTTGGTACTAGGTAGGACTGCGGTAGAGACCCAGTACTTC
J gene: TRBJ1-2; D gene: TRBD1; V gene: TRBV3-1/TRBV3-2; clone size: -; CDR3 protein: CASSQDGQGKGGYTF; CDR3 DNA: TGTGCCAGCAGCCAGGACGGACAGGGGAAAGGCGGCTACACCTTC
J gene: TRBJ1-1; D gene: -; V gene: TRBV28; clone size: once; CDR3 protein: CASSLKDSAFF; CDR3 DNA: TGTGCCAGCAGTTTAAAAGACTCGGCTTTCTTT
J gene: TRBJ2-1; D gene: TRBD2; V gene: TRBV18; clone size: -; CDR3 protein: CASSPRTGRDRNEQFF; CDR3 DNA: TGTGCCAGCTCACCACGGACCGGGAGGGACCGCAATGAGCAGTTCTTC
J gene: TRBJ2-7; D gene: TRBD1; V gene: TRBV11-2; clone size: -; CDR3 protein: CASSGQGAYEQYF; CDR3 DNA: TGTGCCAGCAGCGGACAGGGGGCCTACGAGCAGTACTTC
J gene: TRBJ2-2; D gene: TRBD2; V gene: TRBV2; clone size: -; CDR3 protein: CASSEVWASGRGFTGELFF; CDR3 DNA: TGTGCCAGCAGTGAAGTTTGGGCTAGCGGGAGAGGATTCACCGGGGAGCTGTTTTTT
J gene: TRBJ2-7; D gene: TRBD2; V gene: TRBV11-3; clone size: -; CDR3 protein: CASSFASGAYEQYF; CDR3 DNA: TGTGCCAGCAGCTTTGCTAGCGGAGCCTACGAGCAGTACTTC
J gene: TRBJ1-5; D gene: TRBD1; V gene: TRBV4-1; clone size: -; CDR3 protein: CASSQERGDRGNNQPQHF; CDR3 DNA: TGCGCCAGCAGCCAAGAGAGGGGTGACAGGGGCAACAATCAGCCCCAGCATTTT
J gene: TRBJ2-3; D gene: TRBD2; V gene: TRBV2; clone size: -; CDR3 protein: CASSLSGSRADTQYF; CDR3 DNA: TGTGCCAGCAGCCTTAGCGGGAGTAGGGCAGATACGCAGTATTTT
J gene: TRBJ2-7; D gene: TRBD2; V gene: TRBV6-5; clone size: -; CDR3 protein: CASSYSPGGGEQYF; CDR3 DNA: TGTGCCAGCAGTTACTCGCCCGGGGGGGGCGAGCAGTACTTC
J gene: TRBJ2-3; D gene: -; V gene: TRBV5-1; clone size: -; CDR3 protein: CASSQQGPAGTDTQYF; CDR3 DNA: TGCGCCAGCAGCCAACAGGGTCCGGCGGGCACAGATACGCAGTATTTT
J gene: TRBJ1-2; D gene: -; V gene: TRBV30; clone size: -; CDR3 protein: CAWSAGRNSYGYTF; CDR3 DNA: TGTGCCTGGAGCGCCGGGAGGAACTCCTATGGCTACACCTTC
J gene: TRBJ1-5; D gene: -; V gene: TRBV19; clone size: -; CDR3 protein: CASNLDRNQPQHF; CDR3 DNA: TGTGCCAGTAATCTTGACAGAAATCAGCCCCAGCATTTT
J gene: TRBJ2-6; D gene: -; V gene: TRBV4-3; clone size: once; CDR3 protein: CASSQDNRGGSGANVLTF; CDR3 DNA: TGCGCCAGCAGCCAAGATAACAGGGGGGGCTCTGGGGCCAACGTCCTGACTTTC
J gene: TRBJ2-1; D gene: TRBD1; V gene: TRBV23-1; clone size: -; CDR3 protein: CASSQPIKDRVNEQFF; CDR3 DNA: TGCGCCAGCAGTCAACCAATAAAGGACAGGGTAAATGAGCAGTTCTTC
J gene: TRBJ1-5; D gene: -; V gene: TRBV7-9; clone size: -; CDR3 protein: CASTNRDNQPQHF; CDR3 DNA: TGTGCCAGCACAAACAGGGACAATCAGCCCCAGCATTTT
J gene: TRBJ2-3; D gene: -; V gene: TRBV6-5; clone size: -; CDR3 protein: CASSYGVGVRVTQYF; CDR3 DNA: TGTGCCAGCAGTTATGGTGTTGGGGTCAGGGTTACGCAGTATTTT
J gene: TRBJ2-3; D gene: -; V gene: TRBV2; clone size: -; CDR3 protein: CASSEAYEEFKDTQYF; CDR3 DNA: TGTGCCAGCAGTGAAGCTTACGAGGAGTTCAAAGATACGCAGTATTTT
J gene: TRBJ2-7; D gene: TRBD2; V gene: TRBV19; clone size: -; CDR3 protein: CASSIQPAGSSRQYF; CDR3 DNA: TGTGCCAGTAGTATCCAACCAGCGGGATCCTCCCGGCAGTACTTC
J gene: TRBJ2-3; D gene: TRBD2; V gene: TRBV7-9; clone size: -; CDR3 protein: CASSFGRATLTDTQYF; CDR3 DNA: TGTGCCAGCAGCTTTGGGAGGGCAACACTCACAGATACGCAGTATTTT
J gene: TRBJ2-7; D gene: TRBD1; V gene: TRBV19; clone size: many; CDR3 protein: CASSIGPGQGQISYEQYF; CDR3 DNA: TGTGCCAGTAGTATAGGACCTGGACAGGGGCAAATATCCTACGAGCAGTACTTC
J gene: TRBJ2-4; D gene: TRBD1; V gene: TRBV28; clone size: few; CDR3 protein: CASSPTGTAAKNIQYF; CDR3 DNA: TGTGCCAGCAGTCCTACAGGGACAGCAGCCAAAAACATTCAGTACTTC